The 21 T cell receptor beta chains in this list originate from one sample, sequenced in a study of shared clonotypes between healthy human individuals. Naive CD8 cells were CD45RO-negative, positively selected for CCR7, excluding terminally differentiated effector memory CD45RA+ cells. Repertoires were generated with immunoSEQ multiplex PCR, while TCRdb's copy carries only in-frame clones and drops some. The sample includes about 2.1 million clones, under 95% of them seen just once. Sequenced: naive CD8+ T cells from PBMCs. These TCRs come from a man between 18 and 29 years old in good health. Some clones in this sample may be carry-over from other donors' samples.

In regard to this clone: Other DNA sequences from this sample encode an identical CDR3 as well. This sequence joins TRBV29-1 and TRBJ2-5; tentatively, D is TRBD2 (6 bases). This CDR3 is 14 amino acids long. Trimming cost V 0 bases and J 5 bases, with 13 bases left between them. Germline CDR1 and CDR2: SQVTM and ANQGSEA. The CDR3 sequence is CSVEDRGGRETQYF. CDR3 nucleotides: TGCAGCGTTGAAGATCGGGGAGGTAGGGAGACCCAGTACTTC.

The chain combines TRBV9 with TRBJ2-1; D may be TRBD2 (6 bases). The V gene's germline CDR1 is SGDLS and CDR2 YYNGEE. Trimming took off 0 bases at V and 5 bases at J, with 15 bases between the two ends. The length of the CDR3 is 16 residues. The CDR3 spells CASSVDGGRPDNEQFF. The CDR3 DNA reads as TGTGCCAGCAGCGTAGATGGAGGGCGTCCGGACAATGAGCAGTTCTTC.

The table lists this clone with a count of one. This CDR3 is also generated by other DNA sequences in the sample. The rearrangement links TRBV6-6 to TRBJ2-5; 12 bases match TRBD2. CDR1 is MNHNY, CDR2 SVGAGI, per germline (reference sequence). The CDR3 contains 16 residues. Germline trimming cut 2 bases from V and 5 bases from J; bases unmatched to any gene: 6. CDR3 region: CASSYLAGGPGETQYF. CDR3 DNA: TGTGCCAGCAGTTACCTAGCGGGAGGGCCAGGGGAGACCCAGTACTTC.

The gene calls are TRBV5-1 and TRBJ2-1; D possibly corresponds to TRBD1 (5 bases). V was shortened by 4 bases and J by 3 bases, with 14 bases between the two germline ends. The length of the CDR3 is 15 residues. From germline, CDR1 is SGHRS and CDR2 YFSETQ. CDR3 residues: CASSPFRAGYNEQFF. The CDR3, as DNA: TGCGCCAGCAGCCCGTTCAGGGCCGGCTACAATGAGCAGTTCTTC.

The V call is TRBV19, the J call TRBJ2-1; TRBD1 agrees at 8 bases. This CDR3 comprises 14 residues. Germline assignment: CDR1 LNHDA and CDR2 SQIVND (reference sequence). Trimming removed 5 bases from V and 8 bases from J; junction bases left unmatched: 8. CDR3 bases: TGTGCCAGTAGTCCCACGGACAGGGTGGATGAGCAGTTCTTC. Translation gives CASSPTDRVDEQFF.

This clone was observed a single time. This chain links TRBV4-3 with TRBJ2-7; maybe TRBD2 (6 bases). Germline CDR1 and CDR2: LGHNA and YSLEER. V gave up 0 bases and J gave up 3 bases, with 21 bases separating them. The CDR3 runs to 18 residues. The CDR3 spells CASSQDHHVGLAVYEQYF. The CDR3 coding sequence is TGCGCCAGCAGCCAAGATCACCATGTCGGATTAGCGGTCTACGAGCAGTACTTC.

This clone was detected a few times. The chain links TRBV15 to TRBJ2-6, with a weak D call TRBD2 (6 bases). The germline V gene encodes CDR1 LNHNV and CDR2 YYDKDF (reference sequence). Trimming left V 5 bases short and J 2 bases short, with 10 bases between. The CDR3 has 15 amino acids. The CDR3 sequence: CATSAGTAGANVLTF. As DNA, the CDR3 is TGTGCCACCAGCGCCGGGACTGCTGGGGCCAACGTCCTGACTTTC.

V usage is TRBV9 and J usage is TRBJ2-3; the D gene is possibly TRBD1 (5 bases). Trimming pared 3 bases from V and 2 bases from J, leaving 16 bases between. The germline CDR1 and CDR2 sequences are SGDLS and YYNGEE. CDR3 size: 16 residues. The CDR3 bases are TGTGCCAGCAGCGCCACAGGCGTGTTCCACACAGATACGCAGTATTTT. It is translated as CASSATGVFHTDTQYF.

This rearrangement joins TRBV30 to TRBJ1-4, with D tentatively TRBD1 (5 bases). V shed 2 bases and J shed 4 bases, with 8 bases lying between them. Germline V lookup: CDR1 GTSNPN, CDR2 SVGIG (reference sequence). The CDR3 totals 13 residues. The DNA for the CDR3 is TGTGCCTGGAGTAAGGGACTTAATGAAAAACTGTTTTTT. Translated, it gives CAWSKGLNEKLFF.

The V gene is TRBV7-9, the J gene TRBJ2-5; TRBD1 aligns across 9 bases. This CDR3 is 18 amino acids long. V gave up 5 bases and J gave up 2 bases; unmatched junction bases: 15. CDR1 and CDR2 (germline): SEHNR, FQNEAQ (reference sequence). Written as DNA, the CDR3 is TGTGCCAGCAGCATCCCCGGGACAGGGCCACTGGATCAAGAGACCCAGTACTTC. Translating it yields CASSIPGTGPLDQETQYF.

The chain links TRBV9 to TRBJ2-1; possible D gene TRBD2, 5 bases. The germline V and J ends were trimmed by 3 bases and 3 bases, with 10 bases remaining between them. The CDR3 consists of 14 residues. Germline V gene sequence: CDR1 SGDLS, CDR2 YYNGEE. The chain's CDR3 is CASSDGRVYNEQFF. In nucleotides, the CDR3 is TGTGCCAGCAGCGATGGGCGGGTCTACAATGAGCAGTTCTTC.

The DNA of the CDR3 is TGTGCCAGCACCTTGGGGAGTAAGACTGAAGCTTTCTTT. Protein sequence: CASTLGSKTEAFF. The chain joins TRBV7-9 to TRBJ1-1; the D is unclear. The CDR3 extends over 13 amino acids. Deletions cut 7 bases from V and 5 bases from J, with 14 bases between. The germline CDR1 and CDR2 sequences are SEHNR and FQNEAQ (reference sequence).

This sequence joins TRBV7-8 and TRBJ1-1, with a weak D call TRBD1 (5 bases). This CDR3 region has 14 residues. Germline lookup yields CDR1 SGHVS and CDR2 FQNEAQ. V dropped 3 bases and J dropped 2 bases, with 10 bases sitting between them. The DNA for the CDR3 is TGTGCCAGCAGCTTGTCCGGGACCAACACTGAAGCTTTCTTT. Its translation: CASSLSGTNTEAFF.

This clone was seen just once. This chain links TRBV11-2 with TRBJ2-3, with TRBD2 matching over 8 bases. The J segment lost 0 bases and the V segment lost 4 bases, leaving 6 bases of the junction unmatched. CDR1 SGHAT and CDR2 FQNNGV come from the germline V gene. The CDR3 runs to 16 residues. The CDR3 spells CASSWGLGGSTDTQYF. The CDR3 coding sequence is TGTGCCAGCAGCTGGGGACTAGGGGGAAGCACAGATACGCAGTATTTT. The full variable domain, with the rest looked up from reference TRBV11-2 and TRBJ2-3, is EAGVAQSPRYKIIEKRQSVAFWCNPISGHATLYWYQQILGQGPKLLIQFQNNGVVDDSQLPKDRFSAERLKGVDSTLKIQPAKLEDSAVYLCASSWGLGGSTDTQYFGPGTRLTVL.

V is TRBV7-9 and J is TRBJ2-1; 9 bases agree with TRBD1. The CDR3 runs 14 residues. Germline values: CDR1 SEHNR, CDR2 FQNEAQ (reference sequence). J lost 9 bases, V lost 8 bases, and 11 bases had no gene match. CDR3 DNA sequence: TGTGCCAGCTGGGGGGGACAGGGATCCCGTGAGCAGTTCTTC. Residues: CASWGGQGSREQFF.

V usage is TRBV9 and J usage is TRBJ1-2; D gene unclear. The CDR3 is made up of 12 amino acids. CDR1 and CDR2 from the germline V gene are SGDLS and YYNGEE. Trimming pared 4 bases from V and 7 bases from J, leaving 11 bases between. As DNA, the CDR3 is TGTGCCAGCAGCCCTAACTTGGGTGGCTACACCTTC. This sequence encodes CASSPNLGGYTF.

The rearrangement joins TRBV12-5 to TRBJ2-3, with D perhaps being TRBD1 or TRBD2 (5 bases each). CDR3 size: 15 residues. CDR1 LGHNT and CDR2 FRNRAP come from the germline V gene. V gave up 2 bases and J gave up 2 bases, with 11 bases separating them. CDR3 DNA sequence: TGTGCTAGTGGTTTGTGGGACGGAGCCACAGATACGCAGTATTTT. This encodes CASGLWDGATDTQYF.

This clone is a singleton in its sample. The chain carries TRBV6-5 and TRBJ2-3; unclear D gene. Germline CDR1 MNHEY, CDR2 SVGAGI. The CDR3 extends over 15 amino acids. The V gene lost 0 bases and the J gene lost 0 bases, with 7 bases spanning the gap. The CDR3 sequence is CASSYSHSSTDTQYF. The CDR3, as DNA: TGTGCCAGCAGTTACTCGCACTCGAGCACAGATACGCAGTATTTT.

V and J are TRBV27 and TRBJ1-2, with D unresolved. CDR1 and CDR2 from the germline V gene are MNHEY and SMNVEV (reference sequence). The CDR3 totals 14 residues. The ends were cut back, 3 bases at V and 10 bases at J, with 18 bases in the middle. CDR3 bases: TGTGCCAGCAGTTTCCTAAGCTCCCAACAAGCCTACACCTTC. Amino acid sequence: CASSFLSSQQAYTF.

V gene TRBV29-1 combines with J gene TRBJ2-7; D remains unclear. Trimming removed 4 bases at V and 3 bases at J, with 10 bases between. The CDR3 has 12 amino acids. Germline CDR1 reads SQVTM; CDR2 reads ANQGSEA. CDR3 residues: CSVVRENYEQYF. In nucleotides, the CDR3 is TGCAGCGTTGTGCGCGAGAACTACGAGCAGTACTTC.

This chain links TRBV7-9 with TRBJ2-3, with D possibly TRBD2 on 6 matching bases. Germline loops: CDR1 SEHNR, CDR2 FQNEAQ (reference sequence). The V end was cut by 3 bases, the J end by 4 bases, with 23 bases between. This CDR3 is 18 amino acids long. In nucleotides, the CDR3 is TGTGCCAGCAGCTTTGGGGTATCTGGCGGGATGGGTGCAGATACGCAGTATTTT. Its protein is CASSFGVSGGMGADTQYF.